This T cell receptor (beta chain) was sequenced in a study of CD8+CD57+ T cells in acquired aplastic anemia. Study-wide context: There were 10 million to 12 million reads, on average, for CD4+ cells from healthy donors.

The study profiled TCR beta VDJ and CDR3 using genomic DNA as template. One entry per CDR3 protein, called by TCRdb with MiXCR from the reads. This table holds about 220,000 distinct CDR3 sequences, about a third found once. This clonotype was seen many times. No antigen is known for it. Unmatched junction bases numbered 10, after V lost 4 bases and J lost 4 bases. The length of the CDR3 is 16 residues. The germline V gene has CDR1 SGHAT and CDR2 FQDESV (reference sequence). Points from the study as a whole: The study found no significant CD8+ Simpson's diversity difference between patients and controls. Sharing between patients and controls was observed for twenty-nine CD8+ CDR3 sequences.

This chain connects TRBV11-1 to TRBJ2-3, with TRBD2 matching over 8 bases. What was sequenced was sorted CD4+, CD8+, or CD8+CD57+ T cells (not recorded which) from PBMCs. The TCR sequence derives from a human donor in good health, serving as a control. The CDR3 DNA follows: TGTGCCAGCAGCTCGCGGACTAGCCAGCCCCCAGATACGCAGTATTTT. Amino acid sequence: CASSSRTSQPPDTQYF.